The rows below give T cell receptor beta chains drawn from one sample of a study of lymphopenia after photon versus proton radiotherapy. Using immunoSEQ multiplex PCR, the repertoire was profiled, and TCRdb retains in-frame clones only, with some absent. The table has approximately 70,000 clones, around 87% seen once. Sequencing was performed on peripheral blood, taken from a patient treated with proton-based radiotherapy. These receptors came from a man of 80 years or more with esophageal cancer. Each CDR3 is given with its conserved first and last residue. Each record gives: J gene, clone size, D gene, V gene, CDR3 DNA, CDR3 protein. D genes are given only for firm matches. Not every row has a clone size; where given, it reads once, few, many or a size class.

j_gene: TRBJ2-2; abundance: -; d_gene: -; v_gene: TRBV7-8; CDR3nt: TGTGCCAGCAGCCAACTACGGAAGGGCAGCGCGAACACCGGGGAGCTGTTTTTT; CDR3aa: CASSQLRKGSANTGELFF
j_gene: TRBJ1-2; abundance: -; d_gene: TRBD1; v_gene: TRBV19; CDR3nt: TGTGCCAGTCGCGGACTCGGACAGGGTATAAATGGCTACACCTTC; CDR3aa: CASRGLGQGINGYTF
j_gene: TRBJ1-5; abundance: -; d_gene: -; v_gene: TRBV5-4; CDR3nt: TGTGCCAGCAGCTTTGGGCCGGGGGGGTTAAGCAATCAGCCCCAGCATTTT; CDR3aa: CASSFGPGGLSNQPQHF
j_gene: TRBJ2-2; abundance: -; d_gene: -; v_gene: TRBV6-6; CDR3nt: TGTGCCAGCAGGGCTAGAGCAGGCACCGGGGAGCTGTTTTTT; CDR3aa: CASRARAGTGELFF
j_gene: TRBJ1-1; abundance: -; d_gene: -; v_gene: TRBV19; CDR3nt: TGTGCCAGTAGTATAGTCGCGAACACTGAAGCTTTCTTT; CDR3aa: CASSIVANTEAFF
j_gene: TRBJ1-1; abundance: -; d_gene: -; v_gene: TRBV15; CDR3nt: TGTGCCACCAGCGAGCCCTTGGCTACTGAAGCTTTCTTT; CDR3aa: CATSEPLATEAFF
j_gene: TRBJ1-4; abundance: -; d_gene: -; v_gene: TRBV5-4; CDR3nt: TGTGCCAGCAGCTCCGATCTCGGGACTAAGGAAAAACTGTTTTTT; CDR3aa: CASSSDLGTKEKLFF
j_gene: TRBJ2-7; abundance: few; d_gene: -; v_gene: TRBV9; CDR3nt: TGTGCCAGCAGCGCTGGACATCTCGCCTACGAGCAGTACTTC; CDR3aa: CASSAGHLAYEQYF
j_gene: TRBJ2-7; abundance: -; d_gene: -; v_gene: TRBV6-5; CDR3nt: TGTGCCAGCAGTTACTCAGCGGGACAGGCAGCCTACGAGCAGTACTTC; CDR3aa: CASSYSAGQAAYEQYF
j_gene: TRBJ1-2; abundance: -; d_gene: -; v_gene: TRBV27; CDR3nt: TGTGCCAGCAGTTTGTTGGGTGTAGGAGACTATGGCTACACCTTC; CDR3aa: CASSLLGVGDYGYTF
j_gene: TRBJ1-2; abundance: -; d_gene: -; v_gene: TRBV27; CDR3nt: TGTGCCAGCAGCCGGGGAGGGGGATTGGGCTATGGCTACACCTTC; CDR3aa: CASSRGGGLGYGYTF
j_gene: TRBJ2-1; abundance: -; d_gene: -; v_gene: TRBV7-9; CDR3nt: TGTGCCAGCAGCTTTAATGAGCAGTTCTTC; CDR3aa: CASSFNEQFF
j_gene: TRBJ2-7; abundance: -; d_gene: -; v_gene: TRBV10-3; CDR3nt: TGTGCCATCAGCGCAGGGAGCTCCTACGAGCAGTACTTC; CDR3aa: CAISAGSSYEQYF
j_gene: TRBJ2-5; abundance: -; d_gene: TRBD2; v_gene: TRBV7-6; CDR3nt: TGTGCCAGCAGACGACTAGCGGGAGAGACCCAGTACTTC; CDR3aa: CASRRLAGETQYF
j_gene: TRBJ1-2; abundance: -; d_gene: -; v_gene: TRBV7-7; CDR3nt: TGTGCTAGCAGCTCGGCGCCGACAGAAATAAACTATGGCTACACCTTC; CDR3aa: CASSSAPTEINYGYTF
j_gene: TRBJ1-4; abundance: -; d_gene: -; v_gene: TRBV5-4; CDR3nt: TGTGCCAGCAGCTTATCCTCCCTGTCTAATGAAAAACTGTTTTTT; CDR3aa: CASSLSSLSNEKLFF
j_gene: TRBJ2-3; abundance: -; d_gene: TRBD1; v_gene: TRBV6-6; CDR3nt: TGTGCCAGCAGTTCCGGCCCGGGACAGGGCCGGGATACGCAGTATTTT; CDR3aa: CASSSGPGQGRDTQYF
j_gene: TRBJ2-7; abundance: -; d_gene: -; v_gene: TRBV29-1; CDR3nt: TGCAGCGTCCACGGGGGCTACGAGCAGTACTTC; CDR3aa: CSVHGGYEQYF
j_gene: TRBJ2-1; abundance: once; d_gene: TRBD1; v_gene: TRBV27; CDR3nt: TGTGCCAGCAGCCAGCAAGTGTTGGGGGACAGGGTATTCAATGAGCAGTTCTTC; CDR3aa: CASSQQVLGDRVFNEQFF
j_gene: TRBJ2-2; abundance: once; d_gene: -; v_gene: TRBV30; CDR3nt: TGTGCCTGGAGTAGGGTTAGGAACACCGGGGAGCTGTTTTTT; CDR3aa: CAWSRVRNTGELFF
j_gene: TRBJ2-7; abundance: -; d_gene: TRBD1; v_gene: TRBV14; CDR3nt: TGTGCCAGCAGCCGGGACAGGGGGTTTTCCTACGAGCAGTACTTC; CDR3aa: CASSRDRGFSYEQYF
j_gene: TRBJ2-7; abundance: once; d_gene: TRBD1; v_gene: TRBV7-9; CDR3nt: TGTGCCAGCAGCTGGACAGGGAGTCCCCACGAGCAGTACTTC; CDR3aa: CASSWTGSPHEQYF
j_gene: TRBJ2-7; abundance: once; d_gene: -; v_gene: TRBV19; CDR3nt: TGTGCCAGTAGTCCGGGCAGTTACTACGAGCAGTACTTC; CDR3aa: CASSPGSYYEQYF
j_gene: TRBJ2-1; abundance: once; d_gene: -; v_gene: TRBV7-3; CDR3nt: TGTGCCAGCAGCTTGGTGGGGACAACCTACAATGAGCAGTTCTTC; CDR3aa: CASSLVGTTYNEQFF
j_gene: TRBJ1-1; abundance: once; d_gene: TRBD1; v_gene: TRBV4-3; CDR3nt: TGCGCCAGCAGCGTGGACAGGCTGAACACTGAAGCTTTCTTT; CDR3aa: CASSVDRLNTEAFF
j_gene: TRBJ2-3; abundance: -; d_gene: -; v_gene: TRBV4-3; CDR3nt: TGCGCCAGCAGCCTCCGCTACGCTGGCGGGACCCCTAGCACAGATACGCAGTATTTT; CDR3aa: CASSLRYAGGTPSTDTQYF
j_gene: TRBJ1-1; abundance: -; d_gene: -; v_gene: TRBV11-2; CDR3nt: TGTGCCAGCAACGGGGTGGGGCACACTGAAGCTTTCTTT; CDR3aa: CASNGVGHTEAFF
j_gene: TRBJ2-7; abundance: -; d_gene: -; v_gene: TRBV7-9; CDR3nt: TGTGCCAGCAGCTTACACTCCGACTCCTACGAGCAGTACTTC; CDR3aa: CASSLHSDSYEQYF
j_gene: TRBJ2-7; abundance: -; d_gene: -; v_gene: TRBV7-2; CDR3nt: TGTGCCAGCAGCTTGGTCCCTTTGGAGTACGAGCAGTACTTC; CDR3aa: CASSLVPLEYEQYF
j_gene: TRBJ1-2; abundance: -; d_gene: TRBD1; v_gene: TRBV5-1; CDR3nt: TGCGCCAGCAGCTTGGCCGGGACAGGGGGCTATGGCTACACCTTC; CDR3aa: CASSLAGTGGYGYTF
j_gene: TRBJ2-1; abundance: -; d_gene: TRBD2; v_gene: TRBV9; CDR3nt: TGTGCCAGCAGCGCCCAACTAGCGGGAGGATCCGACAATGAGCAGTTCTTC; CDR3aa: CASSAQLAGGSDNEQFF
j_gene: TRBJ1-4; abundance: -; d_gene: TRBD1; v_gene: TRBV18; CDR3nt: TGTGCCAGCTCACCACCGGGGCAGGGGGCGCGTGAAAAACTGTTTTTT; CDR3aa: CASSPPGQGAREKLFF
j_gene: TRBJ1-2; abundance: -; d_gene: TRBD1; v_gene: TRBV5-6; CDR3nt: TGTGCCAGCAGCTTAGGGGACAGGGGTGTCTATGGCTACACCTTC; CDR3aa: CASSLGDRGVYGYTF
j_gene: TRBJ1-2; abundance: -; d_gene: TRBD1; v_gene: TRBV29-1; CDR3nt: TGCAGCGTAGCTACATTTGCCGGGACAGGGGGCGACGATGGCTACACCTTC; CDR3aa: CSVATFAGTGGDDGYTF
j_gene: TRBJ2-6; abundance: -; d_gene: -; v_gene: TRBV27; CDR3nt: TGTGCCAGCAGTGAACAGGGCTATGGGGCCAACGTCCTGACTTTC; CDR3aa: CASSEQGYGANVLTF
j_gene: TRBJ2-6; abundance: -; d_gene: -; v_gene: TRBV7-9; CDR3nt: TGTGCCAGCAGCTTCGGCAGGGGCGACTCTGGGGCCAACGTCCTGACTTTC; CDR3aa: CASSFGRGDSGANVLTF
j_gene: TRBJ2-2; abundance: -; d_gene: -; v_gene: TRBV2; CDR3nt: TGTGCCAGCAGTGAACTTACGGCGGAGCTGTTTTTT; CDR3aa: CASSELTAELFF
j_gene: TRBJ1-1; abundance: once; d_gene: TRBD1; v_gene: TRBV5-6; CDR3nt: TGTGCCAGCAGAGACAGGGGATCTGAAGCTTTCTTT; CDR3aa: CASRDRGSEAFF
j_gene: TRBJ1-1; abundance: many; d_gene: -; v_gene: TRBV27; CDR3nt: TGTGCCAGCAGTATCTGGGGGCAGAATGAAGCTTTCTTT; CDR3aa: CASSIWGQNEAFF
j_gene: TRBJ1-1; abundance: -; d_gene: TRBD1; v_gene: TRBV19; CDR3nt: TGTGCCAGTACGGAGGACAGGGTGAACACTGAAGCTTTCTTT; CDR3aa: CASTEDRVNTEAFF
j_gene: TRBJ1-2; abundance: few; d_gene: TRBD1; v_gene: TRBV19; CDR3nt: TGTGCCAGTAGGAACCCAGGGGGTTATGGCTACACCTTC; CDR3aa: CASRNPGGYGYTF
j_gene: TRBJ2-6; abundance: -; d_gene: -; v_gene: TRBV4-1; CDR3nt: TGCGCCAGCAGCCCCAAACCCCAGGGGATCGGCACTGGGGCCAACGTCCTGACTTTC; CDR3aa: CASSPKPQGIGTGANVLTF
j_gene: TRBJ1-6; abundance: -; d_gene: -; v_gene: TRBV7-2; CDR3nt: TGTGCCAGCAGGCTGCTCGGGAATCCTTCTAAACTATATAATTCACCCCTCCACTTT; CDR3aa: CASRLLGNPSKLYNSPLHF
j_gene: TRBJ2-7; abundance: -; d_gene: -; v_gene: TRBV7-8; CDR3nt: TGTGCCAGCAGCTTATTCGCGGGACAAACCTACGAGCAGTACTTC; CDR3aa: CASSLFAGQTYEQYF
j_gene: TRBJ1-4; abundance: -; d_gene: -; v_gene: TRBV27; CDR3nt: TGTGCCAGCAGTTTAGTAGGAAATAATGAAAAACTGTTTTTT; CDR3aa: CASSLVGNNEKLFF
j_gene: TRBJ1-6; abundance: -; d_gene: -; v_gene: TRBV15; CDR3nt: TGTGCCACCAGCAACAGACGAATGAATTCACCCCTCCACTTT; CDR3aa: CATSNRRMNSPLHF
j_gene: TRBJ2-7; abundance: -; d_gene: -; v_gene: TRBV27; CDR3nt: TGTGCCAGCGCTTCCACCCCTGCGGTTCTGGGTTACGAGCAGTACTTC; CDR3aa: CASASTPAVLGYEQYF
j_gene: TRBJ1-2; abundance: -; d_gene: -; v_gene: TRBV2; CDR3nt: TGTGCCAGCAGTGAGTCTAACTATGGCTACACCTTC; CDR3aa: CASSESNYGYTF
j_gene: TRBJ1-2; abundance: -; d_gene: TRBD1; v_gene: TRBV12-5; CDR3nt: TGTGCTAGTGGTTTGGTACCTTGGGGCAGGGGGACTCGGGGCTACACCTTC; CDR3aa: CASGLVPWGRGTRGYTF
j_gene: TRBJ2-7; abundance: -; d_gene: -; v_gene: TRBV11-2; CDR3nt: TGTGCCAGCAGCTTAGGGTTCAGCGGCCTCGACGAGCAGTACTTC; CDR3aa: CASSLGFSGLDEQYF
j_gene: TRBJ2-7; abundance: -; d_gene: -; v_gene: TRBV27; CDR3nt: TGTGCCAGCAGAACTACACCGGGACAAACCTACGAGCAGTACTTC; CDR3aa: CASRTTPGQTYEQYF
j_gene: TRBJ2-7; abundance: -; d_gene: -; v_gene: TRBV19; CDR3nt: TGTGCCAGTACCCCCTTCCCCGCACCGGGACCAAACTACGAGCAGTACTTC; CDR3aa: CASTPFPAPGPNYEQYF
j_gene: TRBJ2-3; abundance: -; d_gene: TRBD2; v_gene: TRBV2; CDR3nt: TGTGCCAGCAGTCTACGACTAGCGGGGGGGCGAGATACGCAGTATTTT; CDR3aa: CASSLRLAGGRDTQYF
j_gene: TRBJ2-4; abundance: -; d_gene: -; v_gene: TRBV5-6; CDR3nt: TGTGCCAGCAGCCAGGACAGCACCCTAGCCAAAAACATTCAGTACTTC; CDR3aa: CASSQDSTLAKNIQYF
j_gene: TRBJ1-4; abundance: few; d_gene: TRBD1; v_gene: TRBV18; CDR3nt: TGTGCCAGCTCTCAAAACAGGGGAATTAATGAAAAACTGTTTTTT; CDR3aa: CASSQNRGINEKLFF
j_gene: TRBJ2-1; abundance: -; d_gene: TRBD2; v_gene: TRBV7-8; CDR3nt: TGTGCCAGCAGCTTAGTGGGCCGAGCGGGGGGGATAAATGAGCAGTTCTTC; CDR3aa: CASSLVGRAGGINEQFF
j_gene: TRBJ2-2; abundance: -; d_gene: -; v_gene: TRBV11-2; CDR3nt: TGTGCCAGCAGCCCGGCGGGAAACACCGGGGAGCTGTTTTTT; CDR3aa: CASSPAGNTGELFF
j_gene: TRBJ1-2; abundance: -; d_gene: -; v_gene: TRBV5-4; CDR3nt: TGTGCCAGCAGCCTTGACAGAGGTAGCTATGGCTACACCTTC; CDR3aa: CASSLDRGSYGYTF
j_gene: TRBJ2-5; abundance: -; d_gene: -; v_gene: TRBV7-3; CDR3nt: TGTGCCAGCAGTCGCCTGGGTCAAGAGACCCAGTACTTC; CDR3aa: CASSRLGQETQYF
j_gene: TRBJ1-4; abundance: -; d_gene: -; v_gene: TRBV5-6; CDR3nt: TGTGCCAGCAGCTTTTCAAGGGCGCCTAATGAAAAACTGTTTTTT; CDR3aa: CASSFSRAPNEKLFF